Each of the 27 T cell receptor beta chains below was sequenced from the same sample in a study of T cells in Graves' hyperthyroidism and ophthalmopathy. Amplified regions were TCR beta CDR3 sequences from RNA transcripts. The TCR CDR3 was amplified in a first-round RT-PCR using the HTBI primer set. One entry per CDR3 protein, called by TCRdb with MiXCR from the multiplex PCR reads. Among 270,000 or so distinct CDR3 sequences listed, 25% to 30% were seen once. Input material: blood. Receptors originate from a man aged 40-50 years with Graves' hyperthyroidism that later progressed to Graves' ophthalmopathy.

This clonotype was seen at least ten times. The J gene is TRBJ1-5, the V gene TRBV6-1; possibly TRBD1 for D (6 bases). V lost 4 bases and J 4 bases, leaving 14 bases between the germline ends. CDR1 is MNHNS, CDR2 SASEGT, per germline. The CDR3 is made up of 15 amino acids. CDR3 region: CASSVQGTQNQPQHF. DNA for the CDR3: TGTGCCAGCAGTGTTCAGGGGACCCAAAATCAGCCCCAGCATTTT.

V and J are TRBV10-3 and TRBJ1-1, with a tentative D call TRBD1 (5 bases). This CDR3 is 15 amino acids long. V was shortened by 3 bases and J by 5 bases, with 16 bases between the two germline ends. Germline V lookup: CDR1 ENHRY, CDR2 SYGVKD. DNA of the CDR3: TGTGCCATCAGTGATGTGGGGCGCGTAAGGACTGAAGCTTTCTTT. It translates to CAISDVGRVRTEAFF.

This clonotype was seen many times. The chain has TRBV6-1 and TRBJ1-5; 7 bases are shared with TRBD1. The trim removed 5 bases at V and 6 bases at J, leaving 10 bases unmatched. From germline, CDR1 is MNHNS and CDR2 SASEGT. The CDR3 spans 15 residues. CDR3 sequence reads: CASSLTGEGSQPQHF. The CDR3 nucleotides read TGTGCCAGCAGTCTTACAGGGGAAGGCTCTCAGCCCCAGCATTTT.

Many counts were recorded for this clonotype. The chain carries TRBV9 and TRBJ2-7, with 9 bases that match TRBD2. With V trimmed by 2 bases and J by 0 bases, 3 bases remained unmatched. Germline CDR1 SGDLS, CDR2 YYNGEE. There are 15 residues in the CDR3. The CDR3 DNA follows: TGTGCCAGCAGCGTCGGACTAGCGAGCTCCTACGAGCAGTACTTC. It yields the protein CASSVGLASSYEQYF.

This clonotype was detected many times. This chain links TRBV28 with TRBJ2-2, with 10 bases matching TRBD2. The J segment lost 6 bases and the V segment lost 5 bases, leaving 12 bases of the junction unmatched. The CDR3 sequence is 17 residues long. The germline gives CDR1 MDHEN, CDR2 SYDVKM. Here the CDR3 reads CASSPPSGRFRAGELFF. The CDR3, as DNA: TGTGCCAGCAGTCCACCTAGCGGGAGATTTCGCGCCGGGGAGCTGTTTTTT.

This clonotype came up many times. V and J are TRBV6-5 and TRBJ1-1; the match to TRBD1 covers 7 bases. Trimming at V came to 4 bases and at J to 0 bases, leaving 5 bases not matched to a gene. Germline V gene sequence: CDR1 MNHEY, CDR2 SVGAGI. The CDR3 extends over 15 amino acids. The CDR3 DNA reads TGTGCCAGCAGTTCCCCGGACAGGATGAACACTGAAGCTTTCTTT. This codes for CASSSPDRMNTEAFF.

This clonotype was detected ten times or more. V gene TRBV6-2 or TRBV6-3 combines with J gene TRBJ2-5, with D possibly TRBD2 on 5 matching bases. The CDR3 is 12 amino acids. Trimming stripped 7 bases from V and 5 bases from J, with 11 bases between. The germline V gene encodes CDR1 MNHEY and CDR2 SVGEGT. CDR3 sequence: CASTPGGETQYF. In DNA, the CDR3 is TGTGCCAGCACCCCGGGCGGGGAGACCCAGTACTTC.

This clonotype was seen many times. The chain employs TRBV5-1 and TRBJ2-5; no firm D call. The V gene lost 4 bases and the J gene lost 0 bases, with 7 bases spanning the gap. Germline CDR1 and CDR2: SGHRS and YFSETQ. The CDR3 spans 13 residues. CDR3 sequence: CASSIGNQETQYF. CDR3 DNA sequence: TGCGCCAGCAGCATAGGGAACCAAGAGACCCAGTACTTC.

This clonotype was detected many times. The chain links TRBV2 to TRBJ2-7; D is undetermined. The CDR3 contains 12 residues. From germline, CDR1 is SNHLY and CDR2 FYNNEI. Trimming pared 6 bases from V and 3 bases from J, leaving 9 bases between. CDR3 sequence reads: CASRAMDYEQYF. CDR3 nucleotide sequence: TGTGCCAGCAGAGCGATGGACTACGAGCAGTACTTC.

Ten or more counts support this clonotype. CDR3 nucleotides: TGTGCCAGCAGCCCAAGGGCCGGGGACACCGGGGAGCTGTTTTTT. It translates to CASSPRAGDTGELFF. The chain uses TRBV7-9 and TRBJ2-2, with a weak D call TRBD2 (5 bases). V was cut by 5 bases and J by 3 bases, with 13 bases left in between. Germline V lookup: CDR1 SEHNR, CDR2 FQNEAQ (reference sequence). The CDR3 runs 15 residues.

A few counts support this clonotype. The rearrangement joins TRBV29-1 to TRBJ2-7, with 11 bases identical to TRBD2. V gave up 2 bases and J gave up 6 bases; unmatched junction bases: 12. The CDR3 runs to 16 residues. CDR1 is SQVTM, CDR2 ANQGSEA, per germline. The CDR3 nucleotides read TGCAGCGTTGAACCGAGGGGTGGGCTAGCGGGAGGCGAGCAGTACTTC. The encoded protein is CSVEPRGGLAGGEQYF.

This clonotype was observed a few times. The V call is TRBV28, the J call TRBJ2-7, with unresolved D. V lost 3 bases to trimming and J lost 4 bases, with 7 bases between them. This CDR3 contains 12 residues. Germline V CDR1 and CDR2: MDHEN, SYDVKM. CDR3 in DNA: TGTGCCAGCAGTTTGGTTGAATACGAGCAGTACTTC. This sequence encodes CASSLVEYEQYF.

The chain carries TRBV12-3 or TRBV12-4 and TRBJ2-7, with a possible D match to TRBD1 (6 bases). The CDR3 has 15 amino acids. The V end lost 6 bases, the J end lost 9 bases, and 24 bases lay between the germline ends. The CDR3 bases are TGTGCCAGCAGGCTCTGGGGGCAGGGCTCTCAGGGGCAGTACTTC. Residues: CASRLWGQGSQGQYF.

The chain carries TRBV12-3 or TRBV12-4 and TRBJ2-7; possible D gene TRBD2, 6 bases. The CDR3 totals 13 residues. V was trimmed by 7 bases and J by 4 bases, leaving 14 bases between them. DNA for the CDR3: TGTGCCAGCAAACCATCGGAGGGTTACGAGCAGTACTTC. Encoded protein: CASKPSEGYEQYF.

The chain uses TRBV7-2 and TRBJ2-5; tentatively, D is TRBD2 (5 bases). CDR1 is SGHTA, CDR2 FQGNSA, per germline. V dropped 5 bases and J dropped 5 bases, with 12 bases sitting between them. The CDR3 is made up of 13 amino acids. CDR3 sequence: CASSGGGRETQYF. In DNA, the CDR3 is TGTGCCAGCAGCGGAGGAGGTCGGGAGACCCAGTACTTC.

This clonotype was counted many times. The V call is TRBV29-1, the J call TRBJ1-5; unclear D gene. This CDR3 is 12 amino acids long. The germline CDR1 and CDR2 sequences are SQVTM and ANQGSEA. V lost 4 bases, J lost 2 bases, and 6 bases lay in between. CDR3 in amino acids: CSVGAGNQPQHF. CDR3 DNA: TGCAGCGTTGGGGCAGGCAATCAGCCCCAGCATTTT.

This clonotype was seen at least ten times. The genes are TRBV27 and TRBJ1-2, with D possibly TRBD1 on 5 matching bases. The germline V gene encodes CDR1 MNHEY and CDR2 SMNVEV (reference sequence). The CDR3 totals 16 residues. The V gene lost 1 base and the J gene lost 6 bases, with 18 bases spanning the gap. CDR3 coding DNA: TGTGCCAGCAGTTTATTTGGGCCTCGGGACTCCGATGGCTACACCTTC. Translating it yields CASSLFGPRDSDGYTF.

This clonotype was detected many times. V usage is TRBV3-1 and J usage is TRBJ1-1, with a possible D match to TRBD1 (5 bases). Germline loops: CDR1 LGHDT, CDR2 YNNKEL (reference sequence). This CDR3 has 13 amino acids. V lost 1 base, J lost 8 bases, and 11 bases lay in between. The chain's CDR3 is CASSQAGDREAFF. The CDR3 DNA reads TGTGCCAGCAGCCAAGCAGGCGACAGAGAAGCTTTCTTT.

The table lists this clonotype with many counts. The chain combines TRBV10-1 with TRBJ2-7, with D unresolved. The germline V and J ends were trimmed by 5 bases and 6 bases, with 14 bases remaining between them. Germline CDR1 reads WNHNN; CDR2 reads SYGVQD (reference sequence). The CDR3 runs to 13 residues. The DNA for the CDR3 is TGCGCCAGCAGTCCCGGGTCCTTGGCCGAGCAGTACTTC. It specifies CASSPGSLAEQYF.

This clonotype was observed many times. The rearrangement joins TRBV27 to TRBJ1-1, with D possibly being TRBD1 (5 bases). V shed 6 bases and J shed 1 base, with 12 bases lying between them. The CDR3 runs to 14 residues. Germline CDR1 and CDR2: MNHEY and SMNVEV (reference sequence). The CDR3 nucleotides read TGTGCCAGCAGCCCGAGGGGACGGAACACTGAAGCTTTCTTT. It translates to CASSPRGRNTEAFF.

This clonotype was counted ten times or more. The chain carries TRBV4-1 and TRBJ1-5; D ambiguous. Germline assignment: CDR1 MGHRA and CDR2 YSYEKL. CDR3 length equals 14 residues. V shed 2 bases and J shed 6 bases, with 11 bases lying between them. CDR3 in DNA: TGCGCCAGCAGCCAAAAGTTGCTAGGTCAGCCCCAGCATTTT. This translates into CASSQKLLGQPQHF.

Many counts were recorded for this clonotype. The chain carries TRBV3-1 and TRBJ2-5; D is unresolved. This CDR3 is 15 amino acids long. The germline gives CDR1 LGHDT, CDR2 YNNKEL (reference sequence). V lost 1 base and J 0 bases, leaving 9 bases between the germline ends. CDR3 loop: CASSQATDYQETQYF. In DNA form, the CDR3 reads TGTGCCAGCAGCCAAGCTACGGATTACCAAGAGACCCAGTACTTC.

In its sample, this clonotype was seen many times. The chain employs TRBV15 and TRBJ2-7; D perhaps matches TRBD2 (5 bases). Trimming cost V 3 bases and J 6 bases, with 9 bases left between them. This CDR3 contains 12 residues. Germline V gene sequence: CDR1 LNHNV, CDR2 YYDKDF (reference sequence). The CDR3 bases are TGTGCCACCAGCAGGCATCGGGGCGAGCAGTACTTC. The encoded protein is CATSRHRGEQYF.

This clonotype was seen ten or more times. CDR3 nucleotides: TGTGCCACCAGCAGAGGGACTAGCGGGAGGTACGAGCAGTACTTC. Translated, it gives CATSRGTSGRYEQYF. The rearrangement joins TRBV15 to TRBJ2-7; TRBD2 aligns across 14 bases. Looked up from germline, CDR1 is LNHNV and CDR2 is YYDKDF (reference sequence). The length of the CDR3 is 15 residues. Trimming cost V 1 base and J 4 bases; bases outside gene matches: 0.

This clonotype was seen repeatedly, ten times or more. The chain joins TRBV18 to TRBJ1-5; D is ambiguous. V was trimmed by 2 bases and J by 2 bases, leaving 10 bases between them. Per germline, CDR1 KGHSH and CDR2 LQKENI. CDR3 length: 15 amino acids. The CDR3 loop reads CASSPAANRNQPQHF. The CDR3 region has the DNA TGTGCCAGCTCACCAGCGGCAAACCGCAATCAGCCCCAGCATTTT.

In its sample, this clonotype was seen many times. The CDR3 sequence is CASSQDLGYTEAFF. CDR3 DNA sequence: TGTGCCAGCAGCCAAGATTTGGGGTACACTGAAGCTTTCTTT. The V and J genes are TRBV14 and TRBJ1-1; D is ambiguous. The CDR3 spans 14 residues. Germline CDR1 and CDR2: SGHDN and FVKESK. V shed 0 bases and J shed 3 bases, with 8 bases lying between them.

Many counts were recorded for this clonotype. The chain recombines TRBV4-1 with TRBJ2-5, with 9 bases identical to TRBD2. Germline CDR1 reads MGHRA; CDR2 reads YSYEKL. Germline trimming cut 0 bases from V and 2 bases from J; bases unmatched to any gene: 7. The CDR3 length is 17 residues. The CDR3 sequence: CASSQDLGLAPQETQYF. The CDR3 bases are TGCGCCAGCAGCCAAGACCTCGGACTAGCGCCTCAAGAGACCCAGTACTTC.